The 15 T cell receptor beta chains below all came from one sample that was sequenced in a study of radiotherapy plus CTLA-4 blockade in lung cancer. The protocol was immunoSEQ multiplex PCR, while the TCRdb copy is restricted to in-frame clones and leaves out a portion. The profile shows roughly 80,000 clones, less than 85% of them singletons. Sequenced material: peripheral blood, taken from a patient treated with radiotherapy plus ipilimumab. These receptors all come from a human donor with non-small cell lung cancer whose response to radiotherapy plus ipilimumab could not be evaluated.

This clone appeared a few times. The V gene is TRBV18, the J gene TRBJ1-3; 8 nucleotides line up with TRBD1. This CDR3 spans 16 amino acids. In germline, CDR1 is KGHSH, CDR2 LQKENI. Unmatched junction bases numbered 7, after V lost 6 bases and J lost 0 bases. CDR3 protein: CASSKDRARSGNTIYF. The CDR3, as DNA: TGTGCCAGCTCCAAGGACAGGGCCCGCTCTGGAAACACCATATATTTT.

The CDR3 loop reads CASRTFSNYGYTF. The CDR3 nucleotides read TGTGCCAGCAGGACATTCTCTAACTATGGCTACACCTTC. The genes are TRBV6-1 and TRBJ1-2; D call uncertain. CDR1 and CDR2 from the germline V gene are MNHNS and SASEGT. V was cut by 6 bases and J by 0 bases, with 8 bases left in between. This CDR3 has 13 amino acids.

This clone has more than one count but fewer than ten. The chain recombines TRBV5-6 with TRBJ1-3; D is ambiguous. CDR1 is SGHDT and CDR2 is YYEEEE in the germline V gene. This CDR3 region has 14 residues. Trimming shortened V by 4 bases and J by 7 bases, and 15 bases separated the two germline ends. The CDR3 here is CASSPGVLRNTIYF. CDR3 bases: TGTGCCAGCAGCCCGGGAGTCCTTCGGAACACCATATATTTT.

The V and J genes are TRBV27 and TRBJ2-7; TRBD2 might be the D (6 bases). This CDR3 region has 16 residues. With 2 bases removed from V and 2 bases from J, the gap between germline ends came to 16 bases. The germline V gene encodes CDR1 MNHEY and CDR2 SMNVEV (reference sequence). The DNA of the CDR3 is TGTGCCAGCAGTTTAAGAGGGACTGACACCGCCTACGAGCAGTACTTC. Translating it yields CASSLRGTDTAYEQYF.

This chain links TRBV2 with TRBJ2-5; a possible D gene is TRBD1 (6 bases). The CDR3 totals 15 residues. Germline-derived CDR1 and CDR2 are SNHLY and FYNNEI. The ends were cut back, 4 bases at V and 1 base at J, with 13 bases in the middle. Written as DNA, the CDR3 is TGTGCCAGCAGTGTAGGACAGTCCATCCAAGAGACCCAGTACTTC. It encodes CASSVGQSIQETQYF.

This chain joins TRBV6-6 and TRBJ1-2, with D possibly TRBD1 on 6 matching bases. Trimming removed 4 bases at V and 6 bases at J, with 15 bases between. The CDR3 is 14 residues long. Germline V CDR1 and CDR2: MNHNY, SVGAGI (reference sequence). The CDR3 nucleotides are TGTGCCAGCAGTTCGCTCCAGGACAGTGATGGCTACACCTTC. This sequence encodes CASSSLQDSDGYTF.

DNA for the CDR3: TGTGCCAGCAGCCCGGATAGCGGGATTCTAAACGAGCAGTACTTC. This codes for CASSPDSGILNEQYF. The chain couples TRBV6-6 to TRBJ2-7, with 8 bases aligning to TRBD2. This CDR3 comprises 15 residues. Germline CDR1 MNHNY, CDR2 SVGAGI (reference sequence). The trim removed 6 bases at V and 5 bases at J, leaving 12 bases unmatched.

V is TRBV2 and J is TRBJ2-1; 8 nucleotides align to TRBD2. Germline V gives CDR1 SNHLY, CDR2 FYNNEI. CDR3 length: 16 amino acids. J lost 8 bases, V lost 4 bases, and 13 bases had no gene match. The CDR3 is CASSASLAGGIDEQFF. CDR3 sequence (DNA): TGTGCCAGCAGTGCGTCGCTTGCGGGGGGTATCGATGAGCAGTTCTTC.

The rearrangement links TRBV30 to TRBJ1-1; weak D call: TRBD1 (6 bases). The CDR3 sequence is 16 residues long. The germline V and J ends were trimmed by 2 bases and 5 bases, with 21 bases remaining between them. The V gene's germline CDR1 is GTSNPN and CDR2 SVGIG (reference sequence). The CDR3 reads CAWSLNTGTWGTEAFF. In nucleotides, the CDR3 is TGTGCCTGGAGTCTAAACACAGGGACGTGGGGAACTGAAGCTTTCTTT. Together with reference TRBV30 and TRBJ1-1, the CDR3 gives the full variable domain: SQTIHQWPATLVQPVGSPLSLECTVEGTSNPNLYWYRQAAGRGLQLLFYSVGIGQISSEVPQNLSASRPQDRQFILSSKKLLLSDSGFYLCAWSLNTGTWGTEAFFGQGTRLTVV.

The V and J genes are TRBV6-5 and TRBJ1-1; D gene uncertain. The CDR3 has 15 amino acids. V was clipped by 0 bases and J by 3 bases, with 11 bases between them. CDR1 is MNHEY and CDR2 is SVGAGI in the germline V gene. CDR3 protein: CASSYSFGVDTEAFF. The CDR3 DNA is TGTGCCAGCAGTTACTCCTTCGGGGTGGACACTGAAGCTTTCTTT.

This chain joins TRBV28 and TRBJ1-4; a possible D gene is TRBD1 (5 bases). The V gene's germline CDR1 is MDHEN and CDR2 SYDVKM. With 0 bases removed from V and 3 bases from J, the gap between germline ends came to 11 bases. This CDR3 comprises 16 residues. The CDR3 coding sequence is TGTGCCAGCAGTTTATGGGGGGGAGGAGCTAATGAAAAACTGTTTTTT. This encodes CASSLWGGGANEKLFF.

CDR3: CASSRDYYNEQFF. The CDR3 nucleotides are TGCGCCAGCAGCCGGGACTATTACAATGAGCAGTTCTTC. The J gene is TRBJ2-1, the V gene TRBV4-1; 7 bases align to TRBD2. Germline V gene lookup returns CDR1 MGHRA and CDR2 YSYEKL. This CDR3 has 13 amino acids. The V gene end was trimmed by 4 bases and the J gene end by 4 bases; junction bases not matched to a gene: 1.

A single count supports this clone. This chain links TRBV29-1 with TRBJ2-3, with 10 bases matching TRBD2. CDR3 length: 13 amino acids. Germline CDR1 and CDR2: SQVTM and ANQGSEA. V trimming: 8 bases; J trimming: 3 bases; junction bases outside the gene matches: 5. CDR3 loop: CSTRLAGTDTQYF. The CDR3, as DNA: TGCAGCACCCGACTAGCGGGTACAGATACGCAGTATTTT.

This clone has only a few counts. The rearrangement uses TRBV10-3 and TRBJ1-5; the D gene is possibly TRBD1 (5 bases). The CDR3 is 16 amino acids. Germline V lookup: CDR1 ENHRY, CDR2 SYGVKD. Trimming pared 3 bases from V and 1 base from J, leaving 13 bases between. CDR3 amino acids: CAISDGPGGSNQPQHF. The CDR3 DNA is TGTGCCATCAGTGACGGGCCGGGGGGAAGCAATCAGCCCCAGCATTTT.

The chain joins TRBV4-1 to TRBJ2-3, with 10 bases matching TRBD2. The germline gives CDR1 MGHRA, CDR2 YSYEKL. V trimming: 3 bases; J trimming: 10 bases; junction bases outside the gene matches: 13. CDR3 length: 16 amino acids. The CDR3 spells CASSQTPAGGPLAQYF. CDR3 DNA: TGCGCCAGCAGCCAGACCCCAGCGGGAGGGCCTTTAGCGCAGTATTTT.